Included here is one T cell receptor (beta chain) sequence, with context. These data are taken from a study of monozygotic twins with inflammatory bowel disease. Phlebotomy per donor yielded a single 2.5 ml blood sample. Via template switching, UMIs carrying a 6-nucleotide sample barcode were introduced. The cDNA of both the TCRalpha and TCRbeta chains was subjected to two nested PCRs of approximately 16 and 9 cycles. For each CDR3 protein, TCRdb gives one entry from its re-call of the 5' RACE reads, without DNA. The sample's table shows approximately 400,000 distinct CDR3 sequences. The CDR3 is 15 amino acids.

The sequenced sample was blood. J is TRBJ2-6 and V is TRBV12-3 or TRBV12-4. The clonotype was recovered from a human donor with ulcerative colitis or Crohn's disease, or a healthy co-twin of an affected twin (not recorded which). The CDR3 is CASSSRNSGANVLTF.